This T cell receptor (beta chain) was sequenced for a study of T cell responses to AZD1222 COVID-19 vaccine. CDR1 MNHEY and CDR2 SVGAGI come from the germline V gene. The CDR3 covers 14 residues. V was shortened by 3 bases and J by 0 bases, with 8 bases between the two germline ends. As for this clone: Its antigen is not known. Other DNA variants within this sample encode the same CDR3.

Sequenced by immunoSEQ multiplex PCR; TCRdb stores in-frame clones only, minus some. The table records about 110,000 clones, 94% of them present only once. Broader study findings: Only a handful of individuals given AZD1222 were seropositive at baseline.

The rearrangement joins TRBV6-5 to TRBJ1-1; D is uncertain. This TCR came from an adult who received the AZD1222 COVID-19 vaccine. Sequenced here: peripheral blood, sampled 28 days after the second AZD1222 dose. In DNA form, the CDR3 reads TGTGCCAGCAGTTATGGGCGAATGAACACTGAAGCTTTCTTT. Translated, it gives CASSYGRMNTEAFF.